This T cell receptor beta chain derives from a study of T cell responses to AZD1222 COVID-19 vaccine (dated by TCRdb to 2020 to 2022). The study in broad terms: TCR sequencing was performed for roughly 250 trial participants, of whom roughly 200 were given two doses of AZD1222 and around 26 were given two doses of MenACWY control vaccine. Trial participants were enrolled by age into 18-55, 56-69 and 70-plus year subgroups, with about 150, 28 and 57 TCR-sequenced participants respectively.

As regards this clone: There is no known antigen for this receptor.

V gives up 3 bases and J gives up 4 bases, and the segment between their germline ends measures 18 bases. Measured from the cysteine to the phenylalanine, the CDR3 is 17 residues long. Solely the CDR3 DNA is kept, with 51 bases framed from the first base. CDR1 and CDR2 were assigned from the germline V gene (reference sequence) as LNHDA and SQIVND. This sample's time point label indicates: baseline before first vaccination. Samples from vaccinated people were obtained from the UK trials COV001 and COV002, which included a single-blind randomized controlled phase 2/3 trial of AZD1222 (ChAdOx1 nCoV-19) in healthy adults. For TCRbeta chain sequencing, PBMC samples were collected from trial participants at day 0 and at day 28 after the second dose. The CDR3 regions of human TCRbeta chains were analyzed by immunosequencing. From the authors' description of their analysis: Repertoire TCRs were checked for matches against a reference library of SARS-CoV-2-specific TCRs that had been generated using the MIRA antigen-specificity platform. Breadth meant the fraction of unique TCRs that were SARS-CoV-2-associated, whereas depth meant the fraction of total T cells that were SARS-CoV-2-associated. Each spike-specific TCR was assigned to its reactive spike region and to a CD4 or CD8 class using the MIRA data. Log10-transformed breadth and depth values were compared by one-way ANOVA with Sidak's multiple comparisons tests. This is the immuneACCESS table as TCRdb keeps it, with only in-frame sequences that have V and J called. A part of the clones is gone; compared with another copy, unresolved V genes explain less than half, and the rest is unexplained. V and J calls and clone size are given by that table; D and trimming were obtained from the DNA. The record for this sample contains about 140,000 clones. Around 2.4% of the sample belongs to the ten largest clones.

Study-wide conclusions, independent of this receptor: A significant rise in spike-specific TCR breadth and depth was observed after two AZD1222 doses relative to day 0 and relative to MenACWY recipients. Because no day 14 peak-response samples were available, the repertoires could be characterized only after the peak T cell response. The whole spike protein was spanned by vaccine-associated CD4 TCRs, and dominant responses were seen in regions 160-218 and 743-854. Only a handful of AZD1222 recipients were SARS-CoV-2 seropositive at baseline, limiting conclusions about previously exposed vaccinees. Reportedly, close to half of the unique spike-specific TCRs recognized epitopes lying outside the regions that are mutated in the B.1.351 and B.1.1.7 variants. Participants were mostly white British, with more females than males. The authors suggested clonal diversity may have been underestimated. The 56-69-year group was small, and its depth increase did not reach significance, likely because of low power.

This sequence uses TRBV19 and TRBJ2-2; the D region possibly corresponds to TRBD1 (7 bases align). Material for sequencing was peripheral blood. The origin of this receptor is an adult in good health. This receptor has the CDR3 CASSISTGPGGTGELFF. The nucleotides are TGTGCCAGTAGTATCTCGACAGGGCCCGGGGGCACCGGGGAGCTGTTTTTT.